Listed below are T cell receptor beta chains from one sample, sequenced in a study of lymphopenia after photon versus proton radiotherapy. The assay was immunoSEQ multiplex PCR, and TCRdb's table has in-frame clones only and misses some. Seen here are about 25,000 clones, 87% observed once, and the top ten hold around 20%. Sequencing was performed on peripheral blood, taken from a patient treated with photon-based radiotherapy. The receptor source for this set is a man over 45 with gastric cancer. The CDR3 runs from the conserved cysteine through the conserved F or W. A D gene is named only where the DNA matches it firmly. Expanded clones get a size class; other rows say once, few or many, or leave the size out.

>TRBJ1-6|TRBD1|TRBV29-1|NA|13
CSARDREYSPLHF
TGCAGCGCCCGGGACAGGGAATATTCACCCCTCCACTTT
>TRBJ1-6|NA|TRBV19|NA|15
CASSIAGNYNSPLHF
TGTGCCAGTAGTATAGCGGGAAACTATAATTCACCCCTCCACTTT
>TRBJ2-7|NA|TRBV14|NA|13
CASSQGVGYEQYF
TGTGCCAGCAGCCAAGGGGTAGGCTACGAGCAGTACTTC
>TRBJ2-1|NA|TRBV27|NA|15
CASSSPRVLYNEQFF
TGTGCCAGCAGTTCCCCCAGGGTTCTCTACAATGAGCAGTTCTTC
>TRBJ2-4|NA|TRBV30|NA|14
CAWSVLGAGNIQYF
TGTGCCTGGAGTGTATTGGGGGCCGGAAACATTCAGTACTTC
>TRBJ2-5|NA|TRBV15|few|13
CATSAISGETQYF
TGTGCCACCAGTGCAATCTCGGGTGAGACCCAGTACTTC
>TRBJ2-7|NA|TRBV11-2|NA|13
CASSLTTLYEQYF
TGTGCCAGCAGCTTAACAACCCTCTACGAGCAGTACTTC
>TRBJ1-2|NA|TRBV11-2|NA|16
CASSYSLPGEGYGYTF
TGTGCCAGCAGCTATAGCCTGCCAGGGGAAGGATATGGCTACACCTTC
>TRBJ1-5|NA|TRBV7-2|NA|15
CASSHGMGSNQPQHF
TGTGCCAGCAGCCACGGGATGGGGAGCAATCAGCCCCAGCATTTT
>TRBJ2-3|NA|TRBV30|NA|12
CAEGPHTDTQYF
TGTGCCGAGGGACCCCACACAGATACGCAGTATTTT
>TRBJ1-1|NA|TRBV6-1|NA|16
CASSGDTGTANTEAFF
TGTGCCAGCAGTGGCGACACCGGGACGGCGAACACTGAAGCTTTCTTT
>TRBJ2-5|NA|TRBV5-1|NA|15
CASSLVGLYQETQYF
TGCGCCAGCAGCTTGGTGGGGCTGTACCAAGAGACCCAGTACTTC
>TRBJ2-7|NA|TRBV6-6|NA|13
CASSTPGRYEQYF
TGTGCCAGCAGTACTCCGGGGCGCTACGAGCAGTACTTC
>TRBJ2-1|NA|TRBV5-4|few|14
CASSSYGGGNEQFF
TGTGCCAGCAGCTCCTACGGAGGGGGCAATGAGCAGTTCTTC
>TRBJ2-5|TRBD1|TRBV27|NA|16
CASSSPLLTGEETQYF
TGTGCCAGCAGTTCGCCCCTCTTGACAGGGGAAGAGACCCAGTACTTC
>TRBJ1-2|TRBD1|TRBV6-6|NA|15
CASSDGQGQGYGYTF
TGTGCCAGCAGTGACGGACAGGGGCAGGGGTATGGCTACACCTTC
>TRBJ1-6|NA|TRBV9|NA|13
CASKRDADSPLHF
TGTGCCAGCAAACGGGACGCTGATTCACCCCTCCACTTT
>TRBJ2-3|TRBD2|TRBV5-1|NA|15
CASSLIAGGQDTQYF
TGCGCCAGCAGCCTAATAGCGGGGGGGCAAGATACGCAGTATTTT
>TRBJ2-2|TRBD1|TRBV7-2|NA|14
CASSLDRVSGELFF
TGTGCCAGCAGCTTGGACAGGGTGTCCGGGGAGCTGTTTTTT
>TRBJ1-3|NA|TRBV5-1|NA|16
CASSFSGDLSGNTIYF
TGCGCCAGCAGCTTTTCAGGGGACTTGTCTGGAAACACCATATATTTT
>TRBJ2-3|TRBD2|TRBV6-4|NA|15
CASSDLADSTDTQYF
TGTGCCAGCAGTGACCTAGCGGATAGCACAGATACGCAGTATTTT
>TRBJ2-3|NA|TRBV4-1|NA|13
CASSSQGTDTQYF
TGCGCCAGCAGCTCGCAGGGCACAGATACGCAGTATTTT
>TRBJ1-4|NA|TRBV7-2|NA|15
CASSSLDGTNEKLFF
TGTGCCAGCAGCTCCCTTGACGGCACTAATGAAAAACTGTTTTTT
>TRBJ2-1|NA|TRBV6-1|once|15
CASSEALNPRDTKFF
TGTGCCAGCAGTGAAGCGCTAAACCCCCGGGACACTAAGTTCTTC